This T cell receptor (beta chain) was obtained from a study of T cells after yellow fever vaccination. Across the study: Fractions of limited cellularity were prepared by means of SMART-Seq v4 Ultra Low Input.

Whole-study results and caveats: Reappearance after the booster was seen for most primary-vaccination clones, at about 95% CD4 and 70% to 90% CD8. Abundant bulk-population clonotypes could contaminate the FACS-sorted repertoires.

V lost 2 bases and J 2 bases, leaving 16 bases between the germline ends. Per germline, CDR1 MNHEY and CDR2 SMNVEV (reference sequence). CDR3 size: 16 residues. The study made its TCR cDNA through 5'RACE template switching. That step introduced a universal primer site along with UMIs. TCRdb analysed the 5' RACE reads with MiXCR anew, one entry per CDR3 protein. Of fewer than 400,000 distinct CDR3 sequences in the sample, around 11% were seen once. This clonotype was counted between two and nine times. Antigen unknown. The sample in question was CD4+ T cells sorted from PBMCs, obtained 45 days after the yellow fever booster vaccination. The chain has TRBV27 and TRBJ2-7, with D possibly being TRBD1 or TRBD2 (5 bases each). The receptor was derived from a man aged 18 to 35 who received the YFV17D yellow fever vaccine. CDR3 protein: CASSLRDRGGPYEQYF. DNA for the CDR3: TGTGCCAGCAGTTTACGGGATAGGGGCGGACCCTACGAGCAGTACTTC.